These 19 T cell receptor beta chains originate from one sample sequenced in a study of cytomegalovirus exposure and HLA in healthy donors. The primer mix had 60 Vbeta and 13 Jbeta primers. Clones were sequenced by immunoSEQ multiplex PCR, and TCRdb holds only the in-frame ones, with some missing. The top ten hold 2% to 2.5% of the sample, which has about 270,000 clones, 72% seen once. Sample: PBMCs. These receptors all stem from a female donor in good health and CMV-seronegative.

Only a few counts were recorded for this clone. This chain connects TRBV19 to TRBJ2-7; D not resolved. The V gene's germline CDR1 is LNHDA and CDR2 SQIVND (reference sequence). CDR3 size: 13 residues. V dropped 5 bases and J dropped 6 bases, with 14 bases sitting between them. The CDR3 DNA reads as TGTGCCAGTAGTGCCTCGTCAGGTGGCGAGCAGTACTTC. It encodes CASSASSGGEQYF.

The genes are TRBV5-1 and TRBJ2-1; 8 bases agree with TRBD2. V was pared by 4 bases and J by 9 bases, with 15 bases of the junction left unmatched. The CDR3 loop spans 16 amino acids. CDR1 and CDR2 from the germline V gene are SGHRS and YFSETQ. This CDR3 reads CASSQRGTRRSGEQFF. In DNA form, the CDR3 reads TGCGCCAGCAGCCAGAGAGGGACTAGACGATCGGGTGAGCAGTTCTTC.

This clone has only a few counts. The rearrangement uses TRBV7-9 and TRBJ2-2; TRBD1 is a possible D gene (6 bases). The CDR3 runs 13 residues. Germline CDR1 reads SEHNR; CDR2 reads FQNEAQ (reference sequence). CDR3 in amino acids: CASPTGLGEELFF. The CDR3 DNA is TGTGCGAGTCCCACAGGGTTAGGGGAGGAGCTGTTTTTT.

The CDR3 here is CASSPHGDRAREQYF. DNA for the CDR3: TGTGCCAGCAGCCCCCACGGGGACAGAGCTCGGGAGCAGTACTTC. V gene TRBV7-9 combines with J gene TRBJ2-7, with TRBD1 matching 7 bases. This CDR3 is built from 15 residues. The germline V gene has CDR1 SEHNR and CDR2 FQNEAQ (reference sequence). After removal of 5 bases from V and 7 bases from J, the junction contained 14 bases not matched to a gene.

The CDR3: CASSLSFGGSSGSYEQYF. For the CDR3, the DNA is TGTGCCAGCAGCTTATCGTTCGGCGGGAGTTCAGGTTCCTACGAGCAGTACTTC. This rearrangement joins TRBV11-3 to TRBJ2-7; 7 bases line up with TRBD2. The trim removed 2 bases at V and 1 base at J, leaving 14 bases unmatched. The CDR3 runs 18 residues. Germline lookup yields CDR1 SGHNT and CDR2 YENEEA.

In its sample, this clone was seen a few times. Other DNA sequences in this specimen translate into the identical CDR3. The chain has TRBV29-1 and TRBJ2-5; the D is unclear. CDR1 is SQVTM and CDR2 is ANQGSEA in the germline V gene. The CDR3 loop spans 11 amino acids. V lost 4 bases and J 4 bases, leaving 7 bases between the germline ends. The CDR3 region has the DNA TGCAGCGTTGCACTCGGAGAGACCCAGTACTTC. Its protein product is CSVALGETQYF.

This clone has only one observation. The V gene is TRBV6-6, the J gene TRBJ2-7; 8 nucleotides agree with TRBD1. The CDR3 contains 12 residues. Germline lookup yields CDR1 MNHNY and CDR2 SVGAGI (reference sequence). The CDR3 reads CASGTGTYEQYF. The CDR3, as DNA: TGTGCTTCCGGGACAGGTACCTACGAGCAGTACTTC.

The CDR3 DNA sequence: TGTGCCAGCAGAGACAGGCAGGACTATGGCTACACCTTC. Protein sequence: CASRDRQDYGYTF. The chain combines TRBV6-5 with TRBJ1-2, with D maybe TRBD1 (6 bases). The V end was cut by 6 bases, the J end by 3 bases, with 11 bases between. This CDR3 spans 13 amino acids. The germline V gene has CDR1 MNHEY and CDR2 SVGAGI.

J is TRBJ1-6 and V is TRBV18; 7 nucleotides line up with TRBD1. Germline trimming cut 4 bases from V and 9 bases from J; bases unmatched to any gene: 6. Germline CDR1 and CDR2: KGHSH and LQKENI. CDR3 length equals 14 residues. CDR3 nucleotide sequence: TGTGCCAGCTCACACGGACAGGATCCTTCACCCCTCCACTTT. This translates into CASSHGQDPSPLHF.

The chain carries TRBV6-1 and TRBJ2-5; perhaps TRBD1 as D (5 bases). Germline CDR1 is MNHNS and CDR2 is SASEGT. V lost 5 bases, J lost 3 bases, and 10 bases lay in between. This CDR3 comprises 13 residues. CDR3 DNA: TGTGCCAGCAGTCGCAGGGTAGAAGAGACCCAGTACTTC. This gives the protein CASSRRVEETQYF.

The gene calls are TRBV2 and TRBJ1-2; D might be TRBD1 (6 bases). Per germline, CDR1 SNHLY and CDR2 FYNNEI. V was cut by 4 bases and J by 6 bases, with 12 bases left in between. There are 13 residues in the CDR3. CDR3: CASSATGWHGYTF. Here the CDR3 DNA reads TGTGCCAGCAGTGCCACAGGGTGGCATGGCTACACCTTC.

V and J are TRBV7-9 and TRBJ2-7, with 7 positions matching TRBD1. V lost 5 bases to trimming and J lost 3 bases; unmatched junction nucleotides: 7. Germline V gives CDR1 SEHNR, CDR2 FQNEAQ (reference sequence). This CDR3 has 14 residues. This CDR3 is CASSPPGTDYEQYF. CDR3 nucleotide sequence: TGTGCCAGCAGCCCCCCCGGGACAGACTACGAGCAGTACTTC. The complete variable domain, with remaining parts taken from reference TRBV7-9 and TRBJ2-7, reads DTGVSQNPRHKITKRGQNVTFRCDPISEHNRLYWYRQTLGQGPEFLTYFQNEAQLEKSRLLSDRFSAERPKGSFSTLEIQRTEQGDSAMYLCASSPPGTDYEQYFGPGTRLTVT.

The J gene is TRBJ1-4, the V gene TRBV2, with TRBD1 identical over 7 bases. The junction had 6 bases not matched to a gene; V was cut back by 6 bases and J by 2 bases. CDR3 length equals 15 residues. Per the germline V gene, CDR1 is SNHLY and CDR2 is FYNNEI. The CDR3 DNA reads TGTGCCAGCAGGCTAACAGGGGAGACTAATGAAAAACTGTTTTTT. Translated, it gives CASRLTGETNEKLFF.

Only a few counts were recorded for this clone. This chain links TRBV30 with TRBJ2-6; a weak D match, TRBD1 (6 bases). The CDR3 is 15 amino acids. V was trimmed by 3 bases and J by 3 bases, leaving 12 bases between them. Germline V CDR1 and CDR2: GTSNPN, SVGIG (reference sequence). The DNA of the CDR3 is TGTGCCTGGAGAGCAGGGGCATATGGGGCCAACGTCCTGACTTTC. Protein product: CAWRAGAYGANVLTF.

As DNA, the CDR3 is TGTGCCAGTAGTACCCAATTAATGATGAAGGGGCCTCAGCCCCAGCATTTT. Translated, it gives CASSTQLMMKGPQPQHF. This sequence joins TRBV19 and TRBJ1-5, with D perhaps TRBD1 (5 bases). CDR1 and CDR2 from the germline V gene are LNHDA and SQIVND (reference sequence). The CDR3 covers 17 residues. Trimming left V 4 bases short and J 6 bases short, with 22 bases between.

This clone was recorded a few times. V usage is TRBV6-1 and J usage is TRBJ1-5; the match to TRBD1 covers 8 bases. There are 16 residues in the CDR3. Per the germline V gene, CDR1 is MNHNS and CDR2 is SASEGT. With 4 bases clipped from V and 11 bases from J, the junction kept 16 bases outside the gene matches. The DNA for the CDR3 is TGTGCCAGCAGTGCTGCAAGAGGGACAGGCCCATGGGCCCAGCATTTT. Protein sequence: CASSAARGTGPWAQHF.

This clone was seen a few times. Other DNA sequences in this sample translate to the same CDR3. This chain connects TRBV28 to TRBJ2-7; 9 nucleotides agree with TRBD1. Germline V gives CDR1 MDHEN, CDR2 SYDVKM. With V trimmed by 3 bases and J by 4 bases, 7 bases remained unmatched. CDR3 length: 15 amino acids. The CDR3 nucleotides are TGTGCCAGCAGTTTCCCGGGACAGGGATCTTACGAGCAGTACTTC. Residues: CASSFPGQGSYEQYF.

V is TRBV19 and J is TRBJ2-1, with D maybe TRBD2 (6 bases). The CDR3 is 14 amino acids. Germline V gives CDR1 LNHDA, CDR2 SQIVND (reference sequence). V dropped 6 bases and J dropped 8 bases, with 17 bases sitting between them. In DNA, the CDR3 is TGTGCCAGTAGACGACTAGTAAGAGGCGATGAGCAGTTCTTC. It is translated as CASRRLVRGDEQFF.

There are a few counts of this clone. This chain links TRBV6-5 with TRBJ2-3, with D perhaps TRBD2 (5 bases). V lost 6 bases and J lost 2, with 12 bases in between. CDR3 length: 14 amino acids. Looked up from germline, CDR1 is MNHEY and CDR2 is SVGAGI. CDR3: CASSLGGLTDTQYF. CDR3 DNA: TGTGCCAGCAGCCTTGGTGGACTCACAGATACGCAGTATTTT.